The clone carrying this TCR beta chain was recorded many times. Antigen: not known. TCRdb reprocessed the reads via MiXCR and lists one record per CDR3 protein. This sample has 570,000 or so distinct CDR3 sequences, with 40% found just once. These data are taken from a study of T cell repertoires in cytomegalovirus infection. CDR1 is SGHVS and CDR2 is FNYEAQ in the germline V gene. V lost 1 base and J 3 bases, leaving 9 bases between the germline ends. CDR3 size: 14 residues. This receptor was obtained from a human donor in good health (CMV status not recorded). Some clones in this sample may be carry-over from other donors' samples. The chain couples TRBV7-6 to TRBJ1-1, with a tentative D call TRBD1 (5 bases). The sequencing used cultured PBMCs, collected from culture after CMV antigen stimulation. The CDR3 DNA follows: TGTGCCAGCAGCTTAGGGGGGACGTACACTGAAGCTTTCTTT. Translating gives CASSLGGTYTEAFF. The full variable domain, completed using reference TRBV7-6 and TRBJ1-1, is GAGVSQSPRYKVTKRGQDVALRCDPISGHVSLYWYRQALGQGPEFLTYFNYEAQQDKSGLPNDRFSAERPEGSISTLTIQRTEQRDSAMYRCASSLGGTYTEAFFGQGTRLTVV.